This T cell receptor (beta chain) originates from a study of long-term antiretroviral therapy in people with HIV (dated by TCRdb to between 2021 and 2024). Turning to the overall study: The earliest samples were collected approximately a decade before the 2015 WHO recommendation for immediate ART, a period when ART was typically delayed until CD4 counts fell. A retrospective serial study tested whether changes in peripheral blood TRB repertoire composition and diversity were associated with ART initiation and durable HIV suppression. A total of 150 to 200 cryopreserved PBMC samples came from around 30 adults with confirmed HIV infection and were collected serially over a mean of roughly six years (range 1-12). About two fifths of the roughly 30 participants with HIV were female. Test extractions of a monoclonal T-cell line alongside approximately 34 polyclonal samples showed no cross-contamination during QIAcube processing. Overall study results and their limits: Unsorted PBMC were profiled instead of sorted CD4+ and CD8+ T cells because pre-ART samples had limited cell numbers. Inferences about post-ART repertoire changes are limited because no data were available on ART adherence, viral resistance or therapy changes. The samples span the years 2004 to 2017, and the ART regimens used at that time may not be as effective as current regimens. CDR3 length ranges in HIV repertoires were narrower than in controls, and network structure suggested an antigen-experienced repertoire with only a slight naive shift after ART. The repertoire was dominated across all time points by expanded TRB clones identified before ART initiation, although this dominance was seen to fluctuate and to decrease in many PLHIV after ART. Starting ART was linked to a significant rise in TRB diversity, yet even with long-term ART the diversity remained significantly lower than in transplant donor controls. Owing to limited PBMC availability, only the TCR beta chain was sequenced, without alpha chain pairing.

Participants were included only if at least one PBMC sample before ART initiation and at least two post-ART samples were available. Every participant with HIV received treatment in the United States of America. Cryopreserved samples of 1-10 million PBMC were thawed and washed before DNA extraction. At the time of the earliest PBMC sample, participants with HIV were aged between about 20 and 55 years. PBMC samples from each participant spanned 1-4 timepoints before ART initiation and 2-8 timepoints after ART initiation, with a median of 7 samples. For every participant, serial HIV viral load, CD4+ T-cell count, ART history and demographic data were obtained. Using a Qiagen kit on a QIAcube, genomic DNA was extracted from unsorted PBMC, with samples processed in batches of 12. CDR1 and CDR2 (SGHNT, YENEEA) derive from the germline V gene. For this chain, trimming is 1 base at the V end and 3 bases at the J end, and the number of junction bases without a gene match is 16. The CDR3 runs 19 residues from the cysteine to the phenylalanine. Of all the DNA, just the CDR3 is kept, 57 bases in frame from base 1.

The immunoSEQ hsTCRB v3.0 assay was used at survey level resolution to sequence the TRB variable region. TRB sequencing targeted a depth of about 35,000-50,000 T-cell genomes per sample. TRB libraries were pooled and sequenced on an Illumina MiSeq using a v3 150-cycle kit. Per the source publication's procedure: Analysis of repertoires was carried out in R inside a reproducible Nextflow workflow spanning QC, data transformation and analysis. LymphoSeq2, an R package for exploring AIRR-Seq data, was used to implement custom analyses. A handful of samples yielding fewer than 5000 total TRB sequences were excluded, leaving around 190 analyzed HIV repertoires. Among the 170 to 200 HIV repertoires that were kept, approximately 61 were collected before ART initiation and roughly 130 were collected after ART initiation. Each repertoire was downsampled to 5000 TRB nucleotide sequences, and summary statistics were averaged across 100 downsampling iterations. The analysis kept only TRB sequences whose CDR3 regions were at least seven amino acids long. A Shannon entropy-derived clonality score and the Gini coefficient were used to measure diversity. In the repertoire networks, any two of the top 5000 CDR3 amino acid sequences were linked whenever the two sequences differed by an edit distance of one. Antigen specificity groups and MHC restriction were predicted for TRB CDR3 amino acid sequences with GLIPH2. CDR3 amino acid sequences were matched against VDJdb and McPAS-TCR to flag known CMV, EBV, HIV or tissue antigen associations. Pre-ART, post-ART and control groups were compared with Wilcoxon signed-rank tests and Holm-Bonferroni correction. The source is immuneACCESS, and TCRdb retained only in-frame sequences with V and J called. Part of the clones is not carried over; for the studies checked, unresolved V genes explain less than half of this, and the remainder is unexplained. The V and J calls and clone size come from that table; D and trimming were worked out from the DNA. The sample table records 35,000 to 45,000 clones; around 94% of these occur just once. Of the sample, roughly 4% falls within the top ten clones.

Notes on this clone: It has no known antigen specificity. No quality values exist for individual bases; no much larger clone is one base distant.

Source: unsorted PBMCs, taken 4.1 years after starting antiretroviral therapy. This TCR was recovered from a woman aged 45-65 years with HIV. This receptor chain uses TRBV11-3 and TRBJ2-3; TRBD1 fits 7 bases in the junction. The nucleotide sequence is TGTGCCAGCAGCTTAGCCCCTCCCCAACAGGGGAGTTGTACAGATACGCAGTATTTT. Translation gives CASSLAPPQQGSCTDTQYF.